Listed here is a single TCR beta chain. This clone was recorded a few times. Its antigen is still unknown. There are no base qualities to consult, and no much larger clone falls within one base. TCRbeta CDR3 regions were amplified from genomic DNA by means of the immunoSEQ Assay, a bias-controlled multiplex PCR. Per the original workflow: The number of nucleated cells in each sample was estimated from the amplification of reference gene primers within the assay. Sequence reads were collapsed and filtered to measure the absolute abundance of every unique TCRbeta CDR3 rearrangement. For each sample, productive Simpson clonality was calculated by taking the square root of Simpson's diversity index across productive rearrangements. The clones in this table, taken by TCRdb from immuneACCESS, are in-frame only. Not every clone is retained; where verified, under half of the shortfall comes from an unresolved V gene, and the cause of the rest is unknown. V and J calls and clone size are as listed in that table; D and trimming were resolved from the DNA. In this sample the table shows 260,000 or so clones, around 88% of which occur a single time. 4.5% to 6.5% of the sample lies in the top ten.

Per the germline V gene, MNHEY is the CDR1 and SVGAGI is the CDR2. V is shortened by 7 bases, J by 5 bases, and the region joining them spans 14 bases. The CDR3 goes from the cysteine to the phenylalanine over 13 residues. The only DNA kept is the CDR3, 39 bases in frame from the first base. The data originate from a study of blood T cell repertoires in COVID-19 (dated by TCRdb to 2019 to 2021). As for the study more broadly: Collaborator samples came from the United States, Italy and Spain and covered acute and convalescent phases of COVID-19. The prospective study material was composed of cDNA or gDNA derived from T cells, B-cell-depleted T cells, or PBMCs. Deeply sampled blood TCRbeta repertoires from subjects exposed to, actively infected with, or recovered from COVID-19 were included in the dataset. The repertoires were released in a freely available public database meant as a resource for research on the immune response to SARS-CoV-2. Samples came from the ongoing ImmuneRACE study (first 160 participants) plus 1,254 subjects from 6 global collaborators. Sample metadata almost always included a de-identified subject ID, COVID-19 status, age in years and sex. Where available, HLA class I and class II types were taken from metadata supplied by the sample provider and were not determined by assay-based typing. Study-wide conclusions, independent of this receptor: The quantity of clinical and demographic metadata differed by source and by participant and was supplied without curation.

The collaborating institutions used their own protocols to collect whole blood in K2EDTA tubes. For TCRbeta analysis, collaborators shipped samples as frozen whole blood, isolated PBMCs, or DNA extracted from either of those sample types. The TCR was taken from a man older than 75 with acute or convalescent COVID-19. The rearrangement joined TRBV6-5 to TRBJ1-1; a tentative D match to TRBD1 spans 5 bases. The sample taken for sequencing was peripheral blood. The CDR3 is CASIPPGGTEAFF. At the DNA level, the sequence is TGTGCCAGCATCCCTCCGGGGGGAACTGAAGCTTTCTTT.